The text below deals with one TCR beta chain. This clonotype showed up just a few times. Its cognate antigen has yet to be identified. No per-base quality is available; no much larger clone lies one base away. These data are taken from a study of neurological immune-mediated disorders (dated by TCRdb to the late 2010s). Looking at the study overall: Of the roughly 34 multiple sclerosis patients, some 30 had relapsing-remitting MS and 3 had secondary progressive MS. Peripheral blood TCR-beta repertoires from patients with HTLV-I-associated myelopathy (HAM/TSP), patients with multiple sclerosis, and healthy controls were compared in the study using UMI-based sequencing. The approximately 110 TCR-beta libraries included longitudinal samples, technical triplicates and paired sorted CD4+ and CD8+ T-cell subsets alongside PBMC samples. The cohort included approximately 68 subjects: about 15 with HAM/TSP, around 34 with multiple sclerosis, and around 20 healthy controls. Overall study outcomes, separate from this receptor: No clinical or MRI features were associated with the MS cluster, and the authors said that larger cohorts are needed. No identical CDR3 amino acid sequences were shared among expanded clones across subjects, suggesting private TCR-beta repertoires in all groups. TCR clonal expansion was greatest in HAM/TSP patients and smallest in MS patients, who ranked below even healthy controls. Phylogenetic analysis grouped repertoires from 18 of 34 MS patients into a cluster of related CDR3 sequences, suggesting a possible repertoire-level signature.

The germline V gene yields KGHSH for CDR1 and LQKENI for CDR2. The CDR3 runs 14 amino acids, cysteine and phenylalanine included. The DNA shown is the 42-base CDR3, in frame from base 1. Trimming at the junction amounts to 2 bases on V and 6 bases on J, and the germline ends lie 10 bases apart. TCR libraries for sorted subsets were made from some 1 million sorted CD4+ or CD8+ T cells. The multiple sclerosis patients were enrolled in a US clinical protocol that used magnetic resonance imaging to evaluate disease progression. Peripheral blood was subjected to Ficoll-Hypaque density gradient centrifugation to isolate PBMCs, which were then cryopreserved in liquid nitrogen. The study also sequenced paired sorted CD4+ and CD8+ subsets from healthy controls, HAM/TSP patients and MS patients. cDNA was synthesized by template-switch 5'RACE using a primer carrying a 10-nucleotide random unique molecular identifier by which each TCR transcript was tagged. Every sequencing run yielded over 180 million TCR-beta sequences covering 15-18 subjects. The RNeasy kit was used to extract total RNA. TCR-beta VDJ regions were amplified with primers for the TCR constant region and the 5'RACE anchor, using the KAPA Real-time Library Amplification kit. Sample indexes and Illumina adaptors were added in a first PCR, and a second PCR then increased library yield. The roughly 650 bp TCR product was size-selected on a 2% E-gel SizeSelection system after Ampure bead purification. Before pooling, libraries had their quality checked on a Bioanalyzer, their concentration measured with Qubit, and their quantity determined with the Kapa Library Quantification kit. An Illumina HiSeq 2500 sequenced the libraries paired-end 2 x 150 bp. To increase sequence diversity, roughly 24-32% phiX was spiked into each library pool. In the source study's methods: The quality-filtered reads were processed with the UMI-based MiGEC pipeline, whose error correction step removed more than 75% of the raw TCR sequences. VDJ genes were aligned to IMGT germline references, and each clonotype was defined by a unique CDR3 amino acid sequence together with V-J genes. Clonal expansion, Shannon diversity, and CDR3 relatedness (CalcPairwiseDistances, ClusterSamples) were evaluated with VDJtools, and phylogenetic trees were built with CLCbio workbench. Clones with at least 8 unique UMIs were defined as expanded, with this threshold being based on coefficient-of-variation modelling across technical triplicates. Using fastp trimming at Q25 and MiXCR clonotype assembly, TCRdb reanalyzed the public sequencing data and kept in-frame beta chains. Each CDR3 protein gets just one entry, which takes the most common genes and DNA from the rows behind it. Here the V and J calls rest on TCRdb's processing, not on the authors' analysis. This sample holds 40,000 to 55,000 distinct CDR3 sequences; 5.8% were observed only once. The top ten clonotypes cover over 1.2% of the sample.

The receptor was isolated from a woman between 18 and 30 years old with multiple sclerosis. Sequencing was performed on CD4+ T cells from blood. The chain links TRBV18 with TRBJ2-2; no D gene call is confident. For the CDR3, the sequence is CASSPTDRAGELFF. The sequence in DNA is TGTGCCAGCTCACCAACAGATCGTGCCGGGGAGCTGTTTTTT. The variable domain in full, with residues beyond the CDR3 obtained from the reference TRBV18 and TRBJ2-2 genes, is NAGVMQNPRHLVRRRGQEARLRCSPMKGHSHVYWYRQLPEEGLKFMVYLQKENIIDESGMPKERFSAEFPKEGPSILRIQQVVRGDSAAYFCASSPTDRAGELFFGEGSRLTVL.